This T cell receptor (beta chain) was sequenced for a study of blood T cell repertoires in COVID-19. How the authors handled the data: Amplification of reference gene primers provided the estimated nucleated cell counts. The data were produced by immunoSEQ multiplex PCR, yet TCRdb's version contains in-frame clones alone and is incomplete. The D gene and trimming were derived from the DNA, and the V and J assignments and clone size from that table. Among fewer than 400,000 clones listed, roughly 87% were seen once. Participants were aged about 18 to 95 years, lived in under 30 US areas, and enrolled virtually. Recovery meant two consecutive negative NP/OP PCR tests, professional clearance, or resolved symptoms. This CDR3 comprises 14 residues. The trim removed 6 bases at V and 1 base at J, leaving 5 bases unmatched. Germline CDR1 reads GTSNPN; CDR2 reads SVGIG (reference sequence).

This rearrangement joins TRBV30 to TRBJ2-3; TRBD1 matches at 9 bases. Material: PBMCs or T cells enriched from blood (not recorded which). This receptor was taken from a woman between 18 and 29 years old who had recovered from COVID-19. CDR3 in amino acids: CACATGGGTDTQYF. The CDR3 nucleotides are TGTGCCTGCGCGACAGGGGGAGGCACAGATACGCAGTATTTT.